This T cell receptor (beta chain) comes out of a study of post-analysis software for immune sequencing data (dated by TCRdb to 2014 to 2015). As for the study more broadly: Recorded disease courses included relapsing-remitting, secondary progressive and progressive-relapsing multiple sclerosis, with some patients lacking subtype annotation. The patient repertoires were compared against more than 10 previously published healthy control repertoires obtained from donors aged roughly 6 to 26 years. A subset of samples was prepared in parallel using single-end sample barcoding, then pooled and co-amplified after Illumina adapter ligation. What the work shows at the level of the full study, not this receptor alone: The control group was slightly older than the multiple sclerosis patient group. Normalized Chao1 diversity was significantly lower in multiple sclerosis patients than controls, suggesting substantial peripheral T-cell clonal expansion. Direct clustering with F measure revealed strong co-clustering of samples prepared in the same batch, which led to a batch-effect correction. Four to six TRBV segments, including TRBV5-6, TRBV5-1 and TRBV20-1, were significantly more frequent in patients than controls.

Remarks on this clonotype: The antigen this receptor binds is unknown. Base-call qualities are not available, and no considerably larger clone is one nucleotide away.

Libraries came from PCR. The listed sequencing device is Illumina HiSeq 2500. To reduce PCR and sequencing biases, unique molecular identifiers were built into the TCR beta cDNA libraries. About 500,000 cDNA molecules were obtained for every 1 to 10 million input T cells, so each molecule roughly corresponded to one T cell. The patient libraries were prepared and sequenced using the same protocol as the earlier healthy control dataset. Samples belonging to the same batch were prepared together, multiplexed and sequenced on a shared HiSeq lane. The original methods were these. MIGEC was used to process the raw barcoded reads, and molecular identifier groups with only a single read were discarded before consensus assembly and CDR3 extraction. Clonotype tables were post-analysed with VDJtools, and diversity was normalized by down-sampling all datasets to the smallest sample size. Repertoire overlap clustering matched CDR3 amino acid but not nucleotide sequences to correct batch-related cross-sample contamination. The raw public data were reprocessed by TCRdb itself: fastp quality trimming at Q25, MiXCR clonotype calling, in-frame beta chains only. Rows are combined by CDR3 protein, so each entry shows the most common genes and DNA. For this entry, the V and J calls and clone size follow TCRdb and not the study's own pipeline. This sample is represented by some 890,000 distinct CDR3 sequences; about 50% of them were singletons. The ten largest clonotypes hold 4.6% of the sample.

To demonstrate the VDJtools post-analysis software, the study profiled TCR beta repertoires from the peripheral blood of about 13 young patients with multiple sclerosis. Multiple sclerosis patients were children and adolescents aged roughly 6 to 17 years. For CDR1 and CDR2, the germline V gene lists ENHRY and SYGVKD. The CDR3 sequence holds 14 residues, the cysteine and phenylalanine included. The kept DNA is CDR3 alone, 42 bases in frame from the first base. V is cut by 0 bases and J by 7 bases, and the space between the germline ends is 12 bases. Here the chain combines TRBV10-3 and TRBJ1-2; the D gene lacks a confident call. The sequence came from a girl between 10 and 17 years old with multiple sclerosis. The sample taken for sequencing was blood. The nucleotides read TGTGCCATCAGTGAGTCTCGGGAAATCGGTGGCTACACCTTC. It translates as CAISESREIGGYTF.